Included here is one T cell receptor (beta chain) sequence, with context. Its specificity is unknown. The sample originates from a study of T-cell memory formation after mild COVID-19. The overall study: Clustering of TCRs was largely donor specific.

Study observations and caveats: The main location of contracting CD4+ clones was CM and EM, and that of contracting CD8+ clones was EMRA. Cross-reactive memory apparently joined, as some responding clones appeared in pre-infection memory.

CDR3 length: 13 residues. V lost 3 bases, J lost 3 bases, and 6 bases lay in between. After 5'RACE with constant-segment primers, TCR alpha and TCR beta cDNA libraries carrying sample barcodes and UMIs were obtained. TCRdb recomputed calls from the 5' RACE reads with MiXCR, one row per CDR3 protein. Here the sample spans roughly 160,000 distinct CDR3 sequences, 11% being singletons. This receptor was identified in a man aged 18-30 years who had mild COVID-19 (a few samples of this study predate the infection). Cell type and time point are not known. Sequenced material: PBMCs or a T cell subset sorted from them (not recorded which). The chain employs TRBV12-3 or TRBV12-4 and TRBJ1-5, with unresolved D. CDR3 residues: CASSFGFNQPQHF. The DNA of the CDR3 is TGTGCCAGCAGTTTCGGTTTCAATCAGCCCCAGCATTTT.